The clone carrying this TCR beta chain was detected many times. Its antigen remains unidentified. V shed 2 bases, J shed 9 bases, and the junction held 13 bases outside the gene matches. The V gene's germline CDR1 is MNHEY and CDR2 SVGEGT. The CDR3 covers 17 residues. Unique molecular identifiers were incorporated during preparation of the TCRbeta library. TCRdb re-analysed the PCR reads in MiXCR, keeping a single row per CDR3 protein. The sample has about 300,000 distinct CDR3 sequences; approximately 7.3% are singletons. These data come from a study of T-cell reconstitution after alpha-beta-depleted transplantation in children. Regarding the study as a whole: Some patients' high day-60 TCRbeta diversity was attributed to recipient cells surviving conditioning. Several hundred expanded graft clones reportedly gave rise to the alpha-beta T cells present about two months after transplant. Fresh T-cell production supplied most of the T-cell counts and diversity seen one year after transplant.

This specimen consisted of peripheral blood, obtained 360 days after TCRalphabeta/CD19-depleted stem cell transplant. The V and J genes are TRBV6-2 or TRBV6-3 and TRBJ2-1; 10 bases align to TRBD2. The TCR sequence derives from a female patient aged 2-9 years who had a stem cell transplant for Fanconi anemia, so the T cells may come from the graft donor. The CDR3, as DNA: TGTGCCAGCAGTTACGAGCGGGGGGGGCCCGAGGTTCCTGAGCAGTTCTTC. Translation: CASSYERGGPEVPEQFF.